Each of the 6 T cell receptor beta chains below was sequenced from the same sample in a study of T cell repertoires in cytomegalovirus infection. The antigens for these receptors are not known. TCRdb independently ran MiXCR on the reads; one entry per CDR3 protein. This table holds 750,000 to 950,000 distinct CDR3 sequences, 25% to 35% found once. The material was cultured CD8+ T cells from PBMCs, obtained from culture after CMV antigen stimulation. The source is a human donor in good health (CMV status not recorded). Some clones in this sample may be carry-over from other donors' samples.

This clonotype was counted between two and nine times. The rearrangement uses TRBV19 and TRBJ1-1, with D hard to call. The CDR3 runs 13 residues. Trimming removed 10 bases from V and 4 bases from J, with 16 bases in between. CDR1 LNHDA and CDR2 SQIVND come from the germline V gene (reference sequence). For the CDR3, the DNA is TGTGCCACCCGGTGGAGCTACGGCACTGAAGCTTTCTTT. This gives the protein CATRWSYGTEAFF.

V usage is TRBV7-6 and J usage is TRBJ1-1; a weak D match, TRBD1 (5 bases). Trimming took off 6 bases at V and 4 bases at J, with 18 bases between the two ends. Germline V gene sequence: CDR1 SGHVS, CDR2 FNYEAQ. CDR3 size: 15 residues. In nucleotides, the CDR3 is TGTGCCAGCAGACCCTCTTTGGGGGGTGGCACTGAAGCTTTCTTT. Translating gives CASRPSLGGGTEAFF.

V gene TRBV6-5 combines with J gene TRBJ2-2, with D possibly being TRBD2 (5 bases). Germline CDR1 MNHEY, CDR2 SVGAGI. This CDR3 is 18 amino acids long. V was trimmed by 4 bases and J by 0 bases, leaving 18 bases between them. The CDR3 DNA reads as TGTGCCAGCAGTTGGGGAGAGGTGGGGAGATCGAACACCGGGGAGCTGTTTTTT. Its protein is CASSWGEVGRSNTGELFF.

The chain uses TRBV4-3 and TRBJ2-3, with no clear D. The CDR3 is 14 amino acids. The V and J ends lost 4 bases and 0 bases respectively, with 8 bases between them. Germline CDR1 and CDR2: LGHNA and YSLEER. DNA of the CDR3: TGCGCCAGCAGCCGGGCGGCTAGCACAGATACGCAGTATTTT. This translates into CASSRAASTDTQYF.

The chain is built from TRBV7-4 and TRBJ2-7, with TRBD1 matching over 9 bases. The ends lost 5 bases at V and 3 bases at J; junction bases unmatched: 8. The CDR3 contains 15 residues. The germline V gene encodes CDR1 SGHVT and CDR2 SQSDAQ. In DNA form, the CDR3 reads TGTGCCAGCAGCCGAACCGGGACAGGGCACTACGAGCAGTACTTC. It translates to CASSRTGTGHYEQYF.

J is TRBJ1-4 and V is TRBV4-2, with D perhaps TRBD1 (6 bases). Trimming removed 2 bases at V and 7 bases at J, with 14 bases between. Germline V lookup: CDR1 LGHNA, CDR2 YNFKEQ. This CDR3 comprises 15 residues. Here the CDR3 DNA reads TGTGCCAGCAGCCAATTTCAGGGAGGGGGTGAAAAACTGTTTTTT. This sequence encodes CASSQFQGGGEKLFF.